This T cell receptor (beta chain) emerged from a study of T cell changes during pregnancy in multiple sclerosis (dated by TCRdb to the late 2010s). At the level of the whole study: Changes in the T cell repertoire over the course of pregnancy were examined in this study in women with multiple sclerosis.

Libraries were made using the immunoSEQ multiplex PCR assay. TCRdb provides this immuneACCESS table in a form limited to in-frame rearrangements. Some clones are lacking; in checked studies, under half of them reflect an unresolved V gene, and why the rest are absent is not known. For this sample the table gives about 49,000 clones, of which almost 90% were detected only once. 5.1% of the sample comes from the top ten. V sheds 5 bases and J sheds 6 bases, leaving 10 bases between their ends. The CDR3, from cysteine to phenylalanine, totals 13 residues. Just the 39-base CDR3 DNA is kept, in frame starting at base 1. The CDR1 and CDR2 encoded by the germline V gene are MDHEN and SYDVKM. Comments on this clone: This receptor's antigen is unknown. Base qualities are not at hand, and no much larger clone is one base apart.

Source: peripheral blood, taken after pregnancy. The chain is assembled from TRBV28 and TRBJ1-4; the D segment cannot be called with confidence. This TCR was sampled from a female donor in good health, enrolled as a control in a pregnancy study. The CDR3 corresponds to CASSPGVDEKLFF. The sequence in DNA is TGTGCCAGCAGTCCCGGTGTGGATGAAAAACTGTTTTTT.